This passage covers 9 T cell receptor beta chains from one sample sequenced in a study of regulatory T cells in long-lasting Graves disease. Time point: newly diagnosed GD, antithyroid drugs for less than 3 months. RNA isolated from PBMCs was used to make the TCR library. TCR beta libraries were built with iRepertoire HTBI primers and Arm-PCR of CDR3 regions. TCRdb analysed the multiplex PCR reads with MiXCR anew, one entry per CDR3 protein. The sample shows 550,000 or so distinct CDR3 sequences, around 12% of them seen only once. These data were also reused for a study on T cells in Graves' hyperthyroidism and ophthalmopathy.

Sample: peripheral blood mononuclear cells (PBMCs), taken at new diagnosis, from a patient treated with antithyroid drugs. These receptors all stem from a woman aged 25 to 45 with Graves disease.

This clonotype was found many times. This sequence joins TRBV29-1 and TRBJ1-2; 8 bases match TRBD1. The CDR3 sequence is 12 residues long. The V segment lost 7 bases and the J segment 6 bases; nucleotides outside the gene matches: 7. Germline CDR1 and CDR2: SQVTM and ANQGSEA. The CDR3, as DNA: TGCAGCGCCGACAGGGGTTTGGATGGCTACACCTTC. Protein product: CSADRGLDGYTF.

This clonotype occurred many times. The chain employs TRBV19 and TRBJ1-1, with D maybe TRBD1 (6 bases). V was shortened by 7 bases and J by 0 bases, with 15 bases between the two germline ends. Germline V gives CDR1 LNHDA, CDR2 SQIVND (reference sequence). The CDR3 runs 15 residues. The CDR3 region is CASTSRGDMNTEAFF. In nucleotides, the CDR3 is TGTGCCAGTACCTCTCGTGGGGACATGAACACTGAAGCTTTCTTT.

This clonotype was counted ten times or more. The chain is built from TRBV9 and TRBJ2-5; 14 bases are shared with TRBD2. The CDR3 covers 18 residues. Trimming took 4 bases from V and 5 from J; bases not matched to a gene: 13. Germline V gene data show CDR1 as SGDLS and CDR2 as YYNGEE. In DNA, the CDR3 is TGTGCCAGCAGCCCCCTAAGCCCGGGACTAGCGGGAGACGAGACCCAGTACTTC. As protein: CASSPLSPGLAGDETQYF.

The table lists this clonotype with many counts. The chain links TRBV27 to TRBJ1-4; the D gene is possibly TRBD1 (5 bases). V was trimmed by 5 bases and J by 6 bases, leaving 19 bases between them. Germline loops: CDR1 MNHEY, CDR2 SMNVEV (reference sequence). There are 16 residues in the CDR3. CDR3 in amino acids: CASSTRSRVVDEKLFF. CDR3 nucleotide sequence: TGTGCCAGCAGTACCCGCAGCAGGGTGGTTGATGAAAAACTGTTTTTT.

The chain links TRBV20-1 to TRBJ1-4, with D maybe TRBD1 (5 bases). CDR1 and CDR2 from the germline V gene are DFQATT and SNEGSKA (reference sequence). The CDR3 runs 12 residues. Trimming shortened V by 5 bases and J by 8 bases, and 12 bases separated the two germline ends. This CDR3 is CSAERGSEKLFF. In DNA, the CDR3 is TGCAGTGCTGAACGGGGCTCCGAAAAACTGTTTTTT.

This clonotype came up many times. The V gene is TRBV11-3, the J gene TRBJ2-7; D may be TRBD1 (6 bases). The germline V gene encodes CDR1 SGHNT and CDR2 YENEEA. The CDR3 has 17 amino acids. V was shortened by 1 base and J by 3 bases, with 19 bases between the two germline ends. CDR3 in DNA: TGTGCCAGCAGCTTAGGTACAGGGATCCGGCCAGACTACGAGCAGTACTTC. Translated: CASSLGTGIRPDYEQYF.

This clonotype was picked up many times. The V gene is TRBV18, the J gene TRBJ2-5; D unclear. V dropped 6 bases and J dropped 2 bases, with 16 bases sitting between them. This CDR3 is 15 amino acids long. Germline CDR1 reads KGHSH; CDR2 reads LQKENI. The CDR3: CASSRAPGRQETQYF. The CDR3 DNA is TGTGCCAGCTCCCGAGCCCCGGGCAGGCAAGAGACCCAGTACTTC.

This clonotype was observed a handful of times. The chain employs TRBV11-2 and TRBJ2-5; D remains ambiguous. The length of the CDR3 is 15 residues. V lost 5 bases to trimming and J lost 0 bases, with 13 bases between them. Looked up from germline, CDR1 is SGHAT and CDR2 is FQNNGV. The CDR3 nucleotides are TGTGCCAGCAGCGGCGCCGGTTCGTACCAAGAGACCCAGTACTTC. Amino acids: CASSGAGSYQETQYF.

This clonotype was detected ten times or more. The rearrangement joins TRBV4-1 to TRBJ1-1; D gene ambiguous. Germline CDR1 and CDR2: MGHRA and YSYEKL. The CDR3 runs to 15 residues. With 1 base removed from V and 3 bases from J, the gap between germline ends came to 12 bases. The CDR3 is CASSQVFPRHTEAFF. In DNA form, the CDR3 reads TGCGCCAGCAGCCAAGTCTTTCCCAGGCACACTGAAGCTTTCTTT.